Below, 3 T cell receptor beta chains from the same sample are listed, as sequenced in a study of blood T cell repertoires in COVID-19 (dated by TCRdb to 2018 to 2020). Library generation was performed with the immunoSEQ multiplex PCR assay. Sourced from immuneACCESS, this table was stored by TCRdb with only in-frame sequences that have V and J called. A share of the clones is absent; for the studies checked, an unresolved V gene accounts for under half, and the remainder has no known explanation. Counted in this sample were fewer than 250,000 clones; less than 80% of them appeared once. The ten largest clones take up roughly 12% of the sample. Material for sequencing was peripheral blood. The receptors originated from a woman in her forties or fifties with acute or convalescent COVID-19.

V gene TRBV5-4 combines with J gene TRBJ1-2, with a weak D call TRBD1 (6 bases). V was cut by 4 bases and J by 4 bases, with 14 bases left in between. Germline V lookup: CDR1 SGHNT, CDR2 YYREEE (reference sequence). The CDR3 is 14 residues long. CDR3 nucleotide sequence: TGTGCCAGCAGCACACCGACAGGTAGCTATGGCTACACCTTC. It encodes CASSTPTGSYGYTF.

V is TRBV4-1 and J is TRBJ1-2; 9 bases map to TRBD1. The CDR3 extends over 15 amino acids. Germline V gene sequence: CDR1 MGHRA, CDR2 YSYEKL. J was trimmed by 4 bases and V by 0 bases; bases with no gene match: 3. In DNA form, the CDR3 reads TGCGCCAGCAGCCAAGACCAGACAGGGGGCTATGGCTACACCTTC. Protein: CASSQDQTGGYGYTF.

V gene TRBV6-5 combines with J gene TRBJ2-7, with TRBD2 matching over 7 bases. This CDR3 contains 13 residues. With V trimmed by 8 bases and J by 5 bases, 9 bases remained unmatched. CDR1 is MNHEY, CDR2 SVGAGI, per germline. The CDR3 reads CASQAGPPNEQYF. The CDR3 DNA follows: TGTGCCAGCCAAGCGGGGCCTCCGAACGAGCAGTACTTC.